Listed below are T cell receptor beta chains from one sample, sequenced in a study of Graves' ophthalmopathy and Graves' hyperthyroidism. Each CDR3 protein gets one entry after TCRdb re-called the multiplex PCR reads with MiXCR. The sample yields around 1,000,000 distinct CDR3 sequences, about 38% seen once. The specimen sequenced was peripheral blood or thyroid tissue (not recorded which). These receptors were taken from an adult man with Graves' hyperthyroidism. The CDR3 runs from the conserved cysteine through the conserved F or W. Fields, in order: V gene, J gene, D gene, clone size, CDR3 protein, CDR3 DNA. The D gene is left open where the match is weak. Rows may omit the clone size; those that give it use once, few, many or a size class.

>TRBV6-5|TRBJ1-1|.|many
CASRRLDGNTEAFF
TGTGCCAGCAGACGACTAGACGGTAACACTGAAGCTTTCTTT
>TRBV11-2|TRBJ2-7|.|few
CASSLAAYGQYF
TGTGCCAGCAGTTTAGCAGCTTACGGGCAGTACTTC
>TRBV29-1|TRBJ1-2|.|many
CSVSSQQYGTNYGYTF
TGCAGCGTTTCGAGCCAACAGTACGGAACTAACTATGGCTACACCTTC
>TRBV10-2|TRBJ1-5|.|.
CASSESVSQPQHF
TGCGCCAGCAGTGAGTCCGTTAGTCAGCCCCAGCATTTT
>TRBV7-2|TRBJ2-2|TRBD2|.
CASSPLAGGPTGELFF
TGTGCCAGCAGTCCACTAGCGGGGGGCCCCACCGGGGAGCTGTTTTTT
>TRBV7-2|TRBJ2-5|.|once
CASKIRRLETQYF
TGTGCCAGCAAGATCAGGAGGCTGGAGACCCAGTACTTC
>TRBV7-2|TRBJ2-5|TRBD2|many
CASSKGLAVETQYF
TGTGCCAGCAGCAAAGGACTAGCTGTGGAGACCCAGTACTTC
>TRBV25-1|TRBJ2-5|TRBD1|.
CASNEWTGGKTQYF
TGTGCCAGCAATGAGTGGACAGGGGGAAAGACCCAGTACTTC
>TRBV20-1|TRBJ1-5|TRBD1|once
CSALGQGMGNQPQHF
TGCAGTGCCCTGGGACAGGGCATGGGCAATCAGCCCCAGCATTTT
>TRBV29-1|TRBJ1-1|.|.
CSARPEDLNTEAFF
TGCAGCGCCCGCCCCGAGGACCTGAACACTGAAGCTTTCTTT
>TRBV10-2|TRBJ2-7|TRBD2|.
CASSAGLARTYEQYF
TGCGCCAGCAGTGCCGGACTAGCGCGTACCTACGAGCAGTACTTC
>TRBV6-5|TRBJ1-2|.|many
CASSEDGSFGPGYTF
TGTGCCAGCAGTGAAGATGGATCTTTCGGTCCTGGCTACACCTTC